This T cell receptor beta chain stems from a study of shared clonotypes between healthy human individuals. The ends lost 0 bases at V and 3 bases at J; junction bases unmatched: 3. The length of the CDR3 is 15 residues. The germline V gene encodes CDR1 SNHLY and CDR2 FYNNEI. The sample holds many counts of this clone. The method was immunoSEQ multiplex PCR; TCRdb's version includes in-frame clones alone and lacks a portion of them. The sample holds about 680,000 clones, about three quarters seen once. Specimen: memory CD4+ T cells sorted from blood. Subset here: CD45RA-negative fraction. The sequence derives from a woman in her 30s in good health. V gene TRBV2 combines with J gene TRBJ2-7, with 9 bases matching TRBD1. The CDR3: CASSEATGGHYEQYF. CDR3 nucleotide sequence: TGTGCCAGCAGTGAAGCGACAGGGGGACACTACGAGCAGTACTTC.